These T cell receptor beta chains were read from a single sample in a study of T cell changes during pregnancy in multiple sclerosis. Sequencing was performed with immunoSEQ multiplex PCR; in TCRdb, only in-frame clones are kept and a portion is missing. Here the sample spans 30,000 to 40,000 clones, about nine tenths being singletons. This specimen consisted of CD4+ T cells from peripheral blood mononuclear cells, obtained in the first trimester of pregnancy. The source of these receptors is a female donor in good health, enrolled as a control in a pregnancy study. Both conserved end residues are trimmed from each CDR3.

CDR3 protein	J gene	V gene
ASSQEGGTEAF	TRBJ1-1	TRBV4-3
ASRDHQRGGGEQF	TRBJ2-1	TRBV2
ASSQDRSYQETQY	TRBJ2-5	TRBV4-3
ASSGRQGTGTDTQY	TRBJ2-3	TRBV9
ASSLLAYEQY	TRBJ2-7	TRBV7-9
ASRSRGEGTEAF	TRBJ1-1	TRBV5-1
ASSTRTGWAYEQY	TRBJ2-7	TRBV7-3
ASRVPGQLPGYT	TRBJ1-2	TRBV19
ASRRGSEAF	TRBJ1-1	TRBV4-3
AWDDAGRKNEKLF	TRBJ1-4	TRBV30
ASSSVDRGTTQPQH	TRBJ1-5	TRBV6-6
ASRGKPGQGDQPQH	TRBJ1-5	TRBV28
ATSRGQGGETQY	TRBJ2-5	TRBV15
ASRGGSTAETQY	TRBJ2-5	TRBV7-3
ASTTGEYTGELF	TRBJ2-2	TRBV25-1
ASSLTGIVNIQY	TRBJ2-4	TRBV19
ASSFLAGSEETQY	TRBJ2-5	TRBV5-1
ASSQRGLAGPKDTQY	TRBJ2-3	TRBV14
ASSPRGNTEAF	TRBJ1-1	TRBV9
ASSIGDRVNEQF	TRBJ2-1	TRBV5-8
ASSLGSSGANVLT	TRBJ2-6	TRBV7-2
ASSWDTIEY	TRBJ2-3	TRBV5-6
ASSVGGPRGEQF	TRBJ2-1	TRBV9
ASRTGGSGANVLT	TRBJ2-6	TRBV6-1
ASGPDRGPYEQY	TRBJ2-7	TRBV11-2
AWSVNRAERGYT	TRBJ1-2	TRBV30
ASNRQGRTGDSPLH	TRBJ1-6	TRBV5-5
ASSLGSRVYEQF	TRBJ2-1	TRBV7-9
ASSQDILTGVSAGYT	TRBJ1-2	TRBV4-2
ASSWTGPQETQY	TRBJ2-5	TRBV5-1
ASSIRQNTEAF	TRBJ1-1	TRBV5-6
ASSYGTGTYEQY	TRBJ2-7	TRBV6-5
ASSPPRETQY	TRBJ2-5	TRBV7-2
ASSLETENYGYT	TRBJ1-2	TRBV7-9
ASSLVTYEQY	TRBJ2-7	TRBV7-9
ASSRRGKAGANVLT	TRBJ2-6	TRBV19
ASSYRAQLSYEQY	TRBJ2-7	TRBV7-8
ASSLTGGGDTQY	TRBJ2-3	TRBV7-2
ASNYRLRENQPQH	TRBJ1-5	TRBV5-8
ASTPGAGAVQPQH	TRBJ1-5	TRBV28
ASILRSGNTEAF	TRBJ1-1	TRBV7-2
ASSRNAGGSLPPDTQY	TRBJ2-3	TRBV18
ASSEVGGGFATEAF	TRBJ1-1	TRBV2
ASSPTLVRGYQETQY	TRBJ2-5	TRBV18
ASRGTAGAYNEQF	TRBJ2-1	TRBV5-1
ASSLQATQETQY	TRBJ2-5	TRBV5-4
ASRLAGANTGELF	TRBJ2-2	TRBV19
ASSPGLAGGETQY	TRBJ2-5	TRBV2
ASSYRGSDYEQY	TRBJ2-7	TRBV6-5
ASTPGQGFLNTEAF	TRBJ1-1	TRBV19
ASSYRIQGAYEQY	TRBJ2-7	TRBV6-5
ASSQDRGRSGYT	TRBJ1-2	TRBV4-1
ASSMARGRNTEAF	TRBJ1-1	TRBV19
ASSFNGRTGVGQPQH	TRBJ1-5	TRBV7-2
ARRGQGSNGYT	TRBJ1-2	TRBV5-3
ASSYSSVAGYEQY	TRBJ2-7	TRBV6-5
ASEGQGNQPQH	TRBJ1-5	TRBV28
ASSQGGGRNQPQH	TRBJ1-5	TRBV4-2
ASSPGGGVRTEAF	TRBJ1-1	TRBV7-2
ASSGGGSSLGETQY	TRBJ2-5	TRBV5-1